This T cell receptor beta chain is from a study of T-cell reconstitution after alpha-beta-depleted transplantation in children. This clonotype appeared a few times. The TCRbeta library was prepared with unique molecular identifiers. TCRdb processed the PCR reads anew with MiXCR; each CDR3 protein has one entry. The data hold approximately 350,000 distinct CDR3 sequences, with 10% to 13% observed a single time. The CDR3 is 12 amino acids. Germline V lookup: CDR1 SQVTM, CDR2 ANQGSEA. The J segment lost 10 bases and the V segment lost 6 bases, leaving 8 bases of the junction unmatched. This receptor was identified in a human donor who donated a stem cell graft to a child with acute lymphoblastic leukemia. Sequenced material: PBMCs from the stem cell graft donor, taken from the stem cell graft. The chain joins TRBV29-1 to TRBJ2-1; 8 positions match TRBD1. This CDR3 is CSVLDRAVEQFF. The CDR3 region has the DNA TGCAGCGTGTTGGACAGGGCGGTAGAGCAGTTCTTC.